This is a list of T cell receptor beta chains from one sample in a study of blood T cell repertoires in COVID-19. Assay used: immunoSEQ multiplex PCR; TCRdb lists only in-frame clones, some missing. Of a few hundred thousand clones in the sample, 86% were seen once. Source material: peripheral blood. The receptors stem from a man in his sixties with acute or convalescent COVID-19. The CDR3 runs from the conserved cysteine through the conserved F or W. The D gene is left open where the match is weak. The size entry is marked missing in some rows and otherwise reads once, few, many or a size class.

TRBV12-5,TRBJ2-7,TRBD2,.,CASGLRLAGGEQYF,TGTGCTAGTGGTTTGAGGCTAGCGGGAGGCGAGCAGTACTTC
TRBV3-1/TRBV3-2,TRBJ2-2,.,.,CASSPLQGNTGELFF,TGTGCCAGCAGCCCCCTACAGGGGAACACCGGGGAGCTGTTTTTT
TRBV11-1,TRBJ1-1,.,.,CASRLGAREVGTEAFF,TGTGCCAGCAGGTTAGGTGCCAGGGAAGTTGGGACTGAAGCTTTCTTT
TRBV6-5,TRBJ2-1,.,.,CASRVDSSYNEQFF,TGTGCCAGCCGGGTGGATAGCTCCTACAATGAGCAGTTCTTC
TRBV29-1,TRBJ1-2,TRBD1,.,CSVEIRDRDYGYTF,TGCAGCGTTGAGATACGAGACAGGGACTATGGCTACACCTTC
TRBV7-2,TRBJ1-1,.,few,CASSLDPPLDTEAFF,TGTGCCAGCAGCTTAGATCCACCGCTAGACACTGAAGCTTTCTTT
TRBV18,TRBJ1-5,TRBD1,.,CASSPTGTGINQPQHF,TGTGCCAGCTCACCAACCGGGACAGGGATCAATCAGCCCCAGCATTTT
TRBV16,TRBJ1-4,.,.,CASSQGRGEKLFF,TGTGCCAGCAGCCAAGGACGGGGGGAAAAACTGTTTTTT
TRBV11-1,TRBJ2-1,TRBD2,.,CASSLRTSGSYNEQFF,TGTGCCAGCAGCTTGCGGACTAGCGGGAGCTACAATGAGCAGTTCTTC
TRBV5-1,TRBJ1-2,TRBD1,.,CASSLGNRGSGYTF,TGCGCCAGCAGCTTGGGGAACAGGGGTAGCGGCTACACCTTC
TRBV10-3,TRBJ2-1,TRBD2,.,CAISDGVAGSPGEQFF,TGTGCCATCAGTGATGGAGTAGCGGGATCGCCCGGTGAGCAGTTCTTC
TRBV18,TRBJ2-6,.,.,CASSPPVGGWSGANVLTF,TGTGCCAGCTCACCACCGGTAGGGGGTTGGTCTGGGGCCAACGTCCTGACTTTC
TRBV19,TRBJ1-2,.,.,CASSPQDRGYGYTF,TGTGCCAGTAGTCCGCAGGACCGGGGCTATGGCTACACCTTC
TRBV11-2,TRBJ2-7,.,.,CASSFSQGGYEQYF,TGTGCCAGCAGCTTTTCCCAGGGAGGCTACGAGCAGTACTTC
TRBV3-1/TRBV3-2,TRBJ1-1,.,.,CASSDTVNTEAFF,TGTGCCAGCAGCGATACGGTTAACACTGAAGCTTTCTTT
TRBV10-3,TRBJ2-5,TRBD1,.,CAISDATGAGETQYF,TGTGCCATCAGTGACGCGACAGGGGCGGGGGAGACCCAGTACTTC
TRBV6-6,TRBJ2-1,TRBD1,.,CASTPDRVPLNEQFF,TGTGCCAGCACCCCGGACAGGGTACCGCTCAATGAGCAGTTCTTC
TRBV12-5,TRBJ1-1,.,.,CASGLVLQGWTEAFF,TGTGCTAGTGGTTTGGTACTGCAGGGATGGACTGAAGCTTTCTTT
TRBV5-5,TRBJ2-2,.,.,CASSFYVQGDTGELFF,TGTGCCAGCAGCTTTTATGTACAGGGTGACACCGGGGAGCTGTTTTTT
TRBV19,TRBJ1-5,.,.,CASRQGWVNQPQHF,TGTGCCAGTAGGCAGGGATGGGTCAATCAGCCCCAGCATTTT
TRBV7-2,TRBJ1-1,TRBD1,.,CASSPTGGVTEAFF,TGTGCCAGCAGTCCAACAGGGGGGGTCACTGAAGCTTTCTTT
TRBV28,TRBJ1-1,.,.,CASSFLSGGGDTEAFF,TGTGCCAGCAGTTTCCTCTCCGGGGGAGGCGACACTGAAGCTTTCTTT
TRBV19,TRBJ2-7,.,once,CASSIRQGGYEQYF,TGTGCCAGTAGTATTAGGCAGGGGGGCTACGAGCAGTACTTC
TRBV25-1,TRBJ1-6,.,.,CASSGPGQEYSPLHF,TGTGCCAGCAGTGGGCCGGGACAAGAATATTCACCCCTCCACTTT
TRBV7-9,TRBJ2-2,.,.,CASNPGDGELFF,TGTGCCAGCAACCCAGGGGACGGGGAGCTGTTTTTT
TRBV29-1,TRBJ2-1,TRBD2,.,CSASSSGRNEQFF,TGCAGCGCTTCTTCTAGCGGGAGGAATGAGCAGTTCTTC
TRBV12-3/TRBV12-4,TRBJ1-1,.,.,CASSFYRSSGIF,TGTGCCAGCAGTTTCTACAGGTCCTCGGGTATCTTT
TRBV7-2,TRBJ1-3,TRBD1,.,CASSLSGQGSGNTIYF,TGTGCCAGCAGCTTATCGGGACAGGGTAGTGGAAACACCATATATTTT
TRBV4-3,TRBJ2-1,.,.,CASSQAPGTSHEQFF,TGCGCCAGCAGCCAAGCACCCGGGACATCGCATGAGCAGTTCTTC
TRBV4-2,TRBJ2-5,TRBD1,.,CASSQEDRGRTQYF,TGTGCCAGCAGCCAAGAAGACAGGGGGAGGACCCAGTACTTC
TRBV27,TRBJ1-3,TRBD1,.,CASSFGTGAGNTIYF,TGTGCCAGCAGTTTCGGGACAGGGGCTGGAAACACCATATATTTT
TRBV29-1,TRBJ2-3,TRBD2,.,CSLRTSGREGTDTQYF,TGCAGCCTTAGGACTAGCGGGAGGGAGGGAACAGATACGCAGTATTTT
TRBV7-3,TRBJ2-7,.,.,CASGRGRFYEQYF,TGTGCCAGCGGGCGGGGTCGTTTCTACGAGCAGTACTTC
TRBV24-1,TRBJ2-5,TRBD1,.,CATGEQGAKETQYF,TGTGCCACCGGGGAACAGGGGGCTAAGGAGACCCAGTACTTC
TRBV27,TRBJ2-1,TRBD2,.,CASKVGVAGRNEQFF,TGTGCCAGCAAGGTCGGAGTAGCGGGTAGGAATGAGCAGTTCTTC
TRBV29-1,TRBJ1-1,TRBD1,.,CSVIQGITEAFF,TGCAGCGTAATACAGGGGATCACTGAAGCTTTCTTT
TRBV4-1,TRBJ2-7,TRBD2,.,CASSQGGGVSSYEQYF,TGCGCCAGCAGCCAAGGGGGGGGAGTTAGCTCCTACGAGCAGTACTTC
TRBV19,TRBJ1-3,TRBD1,.,CASSHPNRGSGNTIYF,TGTGCCAGTAGTCACCCGAACAGGGGCTCTGGAAACACCATATATTTT
TRBV6-2/TRBV6-3,TRBJ2-2,TRBD1,.,CASSYVAGGNTGELFF,TGTGCCAGCAGTTACGTGGCAGGGGGTAACACCGGGGAGCTGTTTTTT
TRBV2,TRBJ2-3,.,.,CASRSGLSDTQYF,TGTGCCAGCAGGTCGGGGTTGTCAGATACGCAGTATTTT
TRBV2,TRBJ2-1,TRBD2,.,CASRPILAGVYNEQFF,TGTGCCAGCCGTCCCATACTAGCGGGGGTCTACAATGAGCAGTTCTTC
TRBV7-3,TRBJ2-2,.,.,CASSPTGSNTGELFF,TGTGCCAGCAGTCCCACAGGGTCTAACACCGGGGAGCTGTTTTTT
TRBV19,TRBJ1-2,.,.,CASSIVRDNGYTF,TGTGCCAGTAGTATAGTAAGGGACAACGGCTACACCTTC
TRBV11-3,TRBJ2-4,TRBD2,.,CASSLGAGGSYIQYF,TGTGCCAGCAGCTTAGGCGCGGGAGGGTCATACATTCAGTACTTC
TRBV5-1,TRBJ1-1,.,.,CASSPDGQSNTEAFF,TGCGCCAGCAGCCCTGATGGACAGTCGAACACTGAAGCTTTCTTT
TRBV6-5,TRBJ2-2,.,.,CASSYRGLNTGELFF,TGTGCCAGCAGTTACCGGGGACTGAACACCGGGGAGCTGTTTTTT
TRBV9,TRBJ1-2,.,once,CASSVAGDPVYGYTF,TGTGCCAGCAGCGTAGCGGGGGACCCCGTCTATGGCTACACCTTC
TRBV6-2/TRBV6-3,TRBJ1-4,.,.,CASSPGSITNEKLFF,TGTGCCAGCAGTCCGGGGAGTATCACTAATGAAAAACTGTTTTTT
TRBV9,TRBJ2-4,TRBD2,.,CASSATSGGPGIQYF,TGTGCCAGCAGCGCCACTAGCGGGGGACCTGGCATTCAGTACTTC
TRBV7-9,TRBJ2-1,TRBD1,.,CASSLVLGQGGYNEQFF,TGTGCCAGCAGCTTAGTTTTGGGACAGGGGGGCTACAATGAGCAGTTCTTC
TRBV19,TRBJ2-5,.,.,CASSNGGSQETQYF,TGTGCCAGTAGCAACGGAGGGAGTCAAGAGACCCAGTACTTC
TRBV12-3/TRBV12-4,TRBJ1-4,TRBD1,.,CASRGQGYEKLFF,TGTGCCAGCCGGGGACAGGGATATGAAAAACTGTTTTTT
TRBV10-1,TRBJ2-2,TRBD2,.,CARYSGRAAGELFF,TGCGCCAGGTATAGCGGGAGGGCCGCCGGGGAGCTGTTTTTT